The 10 T cell receptor beta chains reported below all come from one sample, sequenced in a study of blood T cells in healthy people across ages. Together with a sample-barcoded 5' primer, a J-beta primer mix was included in a second PCR lasting about 7 to 12 cycles. Each CDR3 protein gets one entry after TCRdb re-called the 5' RACE reads with MiXCR. The sample contains 1.8 million or so distinct CDR3 sequences, roughly 43% of which appear only once. Sequences were obtained from blood. The receptors were gathered from a human donor in good health.

The chain carries TRBV5-1 and TRBJ2-3; the match to TRBD2 covers 7 bases. The CDR3 totals 16 residues. The V gene's germline CDR1 is SGHRS and CDR2 YFSETQ. V lost 0 bases to trimming and J lost 6 bases; unmatched junction nucleotides: 10. The chain's CDR3 is CASSLGLAMRADTQYF. Here the CDR3 DNA reads TGCGCCAGCAGCTTGGGACTAGCAATGAGGGCGGATACGCAGTATTTT.

The chain links TRBV14 to TRBJ2-1; D gene ambiguous. CDR3 length: 14 residues. V was cut by 6 bases and J by 8 bases, with 17 bases left in between. Germline V CDR1 and CDR2: SGHDN, FVKESK. The CDR3 nucleotides read TGTGCCAGCAGAGACTCGGGCCCCGTCGATGAGCAGTTCTTC. It is translated as CASRDSGPVDEQFF.

The chain uses TRBV7-2 and TRBJ1-4; TRBD1 agrees at 7 bases. After removal of 0 bases from V and 10 bases from J, the junction contained 8 bases not matched to a gene. Germline V CDR1 and CDR2: SGHTA, FQGNSA. The length of the CDR3 is 15 residues. The CDR3 DNA reads TGTGCCAGCAGCTTAGCAGACAGGGACCATGGAAAACTGTTTTTT. Protein product: CASSLADRDHGKLFF.

The chain has TRBV6-5 and TRBJ2-1, with 8 bases aligning to TRBD2. The CDR3 length is 14 residues. Germline V gene data show CDR1 as MNHEY and CDR2 as SVGAGI. J gave up 10 bases and V 7 bases, and 12 bases lay outside the gene matches. The CDR3 DNA follows: TGTGCCAGCATGGGACTAGAGAGGTGGGGGGAGCAGTTCTTC. Translation gives CASMGLERWGEQFF.

The chain recombines TRBV7-2 with TRBJ2-3; D gene uncertain. Germline CDR1 SGHTA, CDR2 FQGNSA. V was cut by 5 bases and J by 2 bases, with 5 bases left in between. CDR3 length equals 12 residues. The CDR3 spells CASSIHTDTQYF. CDR3 coding DNA: TGTGCCAGCAGCATACACACAGATACGCAGTATTTT.

The rearrangement joins TRBV6-2 or TRBV6-3 to TRBJ1-6; D is ambiguous. Trimming cost V 7 bases and J 5 bases, with 18 bases left between them. The CDR3 is 16 residues long. The germline CDR1 and CDR2 sequences are MNHEY and SVGEGT. The CDR3 protein is CASTKRLGEDNSPLHF. CDR3 DNA sequence: TGTGCCAGCACTAAACGCCTTGGGGAAGATAATTCACCCCTCCACTTT.

This clonotype was seen a few times. V is TRBV10-3 and J is TRBJ2-2, with D uncertain. Germline loops: CDR1 ENHRY, CDR2 SYGVKD. Trimming shortened V by 8 bases and J by 3 bases, and 4 bases separated the two germline ends. The CDR3 has 11 amino acids. The chain's CDR3 is CAISHTGELFF. In DNA, the CDR3 is TGTGCCATCTCCCACACCGGGGAGCTGTTTTTT.

V usage is TRBV5-1 and J usage is TRBJ2-6, with 9 bases matching TRBD1. V lost 5 bases, J lost 2 bases, and 5 bases stayed unmatched. The CDR3 totals 16 residues. Looked up from germline, CDR1 is SGHRS and CDR2 is YFSETQ. This CDR3 is CASRSGTGPGANVLTF. In DNA form, the CDR3 reads TGCGCCAGCAGGTCCGGGACAGGGCCTGGGGCCAACGTCCTGACTTTC.

CDR3 sequence reads: CASSRTTGTGDQPQHF. CDR3 coding DNA: TGCGCCAGCAGCCGAACAACCGGGACAGGGGATCAGCCCCAGCATTTT. The chain employs TRBV4-3 and TRBJ1-5; 10 bases are shared with TRBD1. This CDR3 contains 16 residues. From germline, CDR1 is LGHNA and CDR2 YSLEER. V shed 4 bases and J 5 bases; nucleotides not matched to a gene: 8.

The chain combines TRBV20-1 with TRBJ2-7, with 7 bases matching TRBD2. Germline values: CDR1 DFQATT, CDR2 SNEGSKA (reference sequence). CDR3 size: 15 residues. The CDR3 DNA is TGCAGGGCGGTCTGGCGGGGGATGTTCCCCTACGAGCAGTACTTC. As protein: CRAVWRGMFPYEQYF.